This TCR beta chain derives from a study of blood T cell repertoires in COVID-19. Only in-frame clones appear in the TCRdb table, and some are missing; sequencing was by immunoSEQ multiplex PCR. The table includes approximately 50,000 clones, over 75% detected once. Germline CDR1 is SNHLY and CDR2 is FYNNEI. The CDR3 consists of 14 residues. Between the trimmed V and J ends, which lost 5 bases and 10 bases, there was a span of 19 bases. V usage is TRBV2 and J usage is TRBJ2-3, with D possibly matching TRBD1 (5 bases). This sequence originates from a human donor in a cohort sampled during active COVID-19. The specimen was peripheral blood. The CDR3 DNA reads as TGTGCCAGCAGTCTACAGGCCCTCGACGCCCCGCAGTATTTT. Its translation: CASSLQALDAPQYF.